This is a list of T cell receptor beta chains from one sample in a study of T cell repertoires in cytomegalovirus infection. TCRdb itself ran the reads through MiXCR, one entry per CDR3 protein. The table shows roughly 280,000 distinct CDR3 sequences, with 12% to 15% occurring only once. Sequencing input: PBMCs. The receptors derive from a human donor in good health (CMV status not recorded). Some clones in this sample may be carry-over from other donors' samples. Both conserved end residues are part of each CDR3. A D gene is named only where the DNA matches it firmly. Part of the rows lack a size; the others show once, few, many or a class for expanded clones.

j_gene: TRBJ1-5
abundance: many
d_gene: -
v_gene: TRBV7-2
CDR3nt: TGTGCCAGCAGCTCCCCGGGCGTGCGCAATCAGCCCCAGCATTTT
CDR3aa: CASSSPGVRNQPQHF

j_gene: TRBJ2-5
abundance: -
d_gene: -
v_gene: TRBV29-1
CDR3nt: TGCAGCGTTGAAACCCTGAGCTACCAAGAGACCCAGTACTTC
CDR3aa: CSVETLSYQETQYF

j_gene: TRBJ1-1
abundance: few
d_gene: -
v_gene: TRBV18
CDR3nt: TGTGCCAGCTCACCACTGGAGGGAGGGGGTGGCACTGAAGCTTTCTTT
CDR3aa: CASSPLEGGGGTEAFF

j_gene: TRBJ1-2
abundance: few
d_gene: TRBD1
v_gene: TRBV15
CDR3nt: TGTGCCACCCGCTTTGACAGGGGAGACTATGGCTACACCTTC
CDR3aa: CATRFDRGDYGYTF

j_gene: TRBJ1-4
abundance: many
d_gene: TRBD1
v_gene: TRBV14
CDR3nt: TGTGCCAGCAGCCAAGTCCGGACAGGGAATGAAAAACTGTTTTTT
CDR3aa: CASSQVRTGNEKLFF

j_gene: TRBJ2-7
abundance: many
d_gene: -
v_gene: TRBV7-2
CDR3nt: TGTGCCAGCAGCCCCGGGGCAGGTTCTACCTACGAGCAGTACTTC
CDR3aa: CASSPGAGSTYEQYF

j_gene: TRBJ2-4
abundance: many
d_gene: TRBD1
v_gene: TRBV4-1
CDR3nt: TGCGCCAGCAGCCCGGACAGGGGGCGGGTAACGATTCAGTACTTC
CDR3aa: CASSPDRGRVTIQYF

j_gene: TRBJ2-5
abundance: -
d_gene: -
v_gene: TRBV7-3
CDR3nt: TGTGCCAGCAGCTTAAAGAGGGCCGGAAGACGGACCTTGCAAGAGACCCAGTACTTC
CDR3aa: CASSLKRAGRRTLQETQYF

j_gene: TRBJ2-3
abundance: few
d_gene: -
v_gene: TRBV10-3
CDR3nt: TGTGCCATCGGCCTCGGGTCTTCAGGCACAGATACGCAGTATTTT
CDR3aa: CAIGLGSSGTDTQYF

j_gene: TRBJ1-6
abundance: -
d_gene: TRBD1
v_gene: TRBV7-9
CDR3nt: TGTGCCAGCAGCTTACCAGGACAGGCCTATTCACCCCTCCACTTT
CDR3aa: CASSLPGQAYSPLHF

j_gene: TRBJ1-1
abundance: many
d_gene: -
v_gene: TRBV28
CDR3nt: TGTGCCAGCGAAGTTGAGCGGGGCACTGAAGCTTTCTTT
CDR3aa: CASEVERGTEAFF

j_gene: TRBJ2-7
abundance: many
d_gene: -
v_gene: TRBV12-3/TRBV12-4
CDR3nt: TGTGCCAGCAGTTTGGGGGGAATAGTCTACGAGCAGTACTTC
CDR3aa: CASSLGGIVYEQYF

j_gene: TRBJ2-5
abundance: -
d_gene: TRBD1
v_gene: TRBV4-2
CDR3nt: TGTGCCAGCAGCCACCACACCGGGACAGGGGAAGAGACCCAGTACTTC
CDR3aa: CASSHHTGTGEETQYF

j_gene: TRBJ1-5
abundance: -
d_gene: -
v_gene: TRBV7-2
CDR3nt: TGTGCCAGCAGCCCCGACAGTCCCTTGTTTAATCAGCCCCAGCATTTT
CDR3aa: CASSPDSPLFNQPQHF

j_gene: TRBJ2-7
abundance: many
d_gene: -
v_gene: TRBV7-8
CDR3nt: TGTGCCAGCAGCTTATTGGTCTACGAGCAGTACTTC
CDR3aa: CASSLLVYEQYF

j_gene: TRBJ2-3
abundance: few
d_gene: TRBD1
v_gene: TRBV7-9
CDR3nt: TGTGCCAGCAGCTTTTCCGGGACAGGGATAGATACGCAGTATTTT
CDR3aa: CASSFSGTGIDTQYF

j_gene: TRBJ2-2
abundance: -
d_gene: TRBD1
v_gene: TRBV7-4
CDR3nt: TGTGCCAGCAGCGGTAACAGGGGGCCCGGGGAGCTGTTTTTT
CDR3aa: CASSGNRGPGELFF

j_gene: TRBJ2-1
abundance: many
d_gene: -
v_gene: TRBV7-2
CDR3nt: TGTGCCAGCAGCTTAGGGCAGCAGGGTCATGAGCAGTTCTTC
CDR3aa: CASSLGQQGHEQFF

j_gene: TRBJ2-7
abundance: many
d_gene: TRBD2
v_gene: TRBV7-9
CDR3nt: TGTGCCAGCAGCTTCCGCGGGAGGGCCTACGAGCAGTACTTC
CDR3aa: CASSFRGRAYEQYF

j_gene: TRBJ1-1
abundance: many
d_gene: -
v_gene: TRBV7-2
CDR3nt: TGTGCCAGCAGCTTAGGGTCAGGGGCCCCTCCTTCGGCTTTCTTT
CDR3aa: CASSLGSGAPPSAFF

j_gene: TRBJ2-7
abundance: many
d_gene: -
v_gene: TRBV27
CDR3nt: TGTGCCAACCCGACGGACGGACTCTACGAGCAGTACTTC
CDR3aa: CANPTDGLYEQYF

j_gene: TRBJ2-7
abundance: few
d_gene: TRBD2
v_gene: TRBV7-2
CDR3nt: TGTGCCAGCAGCTTAGGGCGGGAGCATCCCTACGAGCAGTACTTC
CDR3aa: CASSLGREHPYEQYF

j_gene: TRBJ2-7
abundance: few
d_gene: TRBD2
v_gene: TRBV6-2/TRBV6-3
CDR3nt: TGTGCCAGCCTTGGACTAGCGGGAGTAGGCTACGAGCAGTACTTC
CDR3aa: CASLGLAGVGYEQYF

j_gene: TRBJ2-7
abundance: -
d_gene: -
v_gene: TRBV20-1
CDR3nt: TGCAGTGCTAGAGATGCGGGCTCCTCCAGGCCCTACGAGCAGTACTTC
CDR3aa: CSARDAGSSRPYEQYF

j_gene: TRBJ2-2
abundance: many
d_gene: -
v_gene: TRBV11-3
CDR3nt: TGTGCCAGCAGCCCCCTGGGCAGGGAAACCGGGGAGCTGTTTTTT
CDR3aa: CASSPLGRETGELFF

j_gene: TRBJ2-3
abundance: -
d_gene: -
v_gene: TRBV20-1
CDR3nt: TGCAGTGCACACCGGGACGGACGCACAGATACGCAGTATTTT
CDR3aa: CSAHRDGRTDTQYF

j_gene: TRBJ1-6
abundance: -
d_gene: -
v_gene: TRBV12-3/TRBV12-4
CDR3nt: TGTGCCAGCTTGAGGGAACATAATTCACCCCTCCACTTT
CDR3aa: CASLREHNSPLHF

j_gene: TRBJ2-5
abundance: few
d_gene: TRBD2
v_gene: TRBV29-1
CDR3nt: TGCAGCGTCGGGACTAGCGCGTTCCAAGAGACCCAGTACTTC
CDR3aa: CSVGTSAFQETQYF

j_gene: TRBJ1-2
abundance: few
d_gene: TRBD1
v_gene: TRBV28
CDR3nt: TGTGCCACCCCGTCGGACAGGGATTATGGCTACACCTTC
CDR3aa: CATPSDRDYGYTF

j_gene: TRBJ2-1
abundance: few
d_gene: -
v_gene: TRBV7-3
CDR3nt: TGTGCCAGCAGCTTGGTCTCCAGCAATGAGCAGTTCTTC
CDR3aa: CASSLVSSNEQFF

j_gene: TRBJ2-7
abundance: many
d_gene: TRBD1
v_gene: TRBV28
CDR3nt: TGTGCCAGCAGTAGACAGGGGGTCTACGAGCAGTACTTC
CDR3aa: CASSRQGVYEQYF

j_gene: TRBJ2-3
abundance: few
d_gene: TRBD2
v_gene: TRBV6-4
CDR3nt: TGTGCCAGCAGTGATAGCGGGGGGGGTCTAGATACGCAGTATTTT
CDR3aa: CASSDSGGGLDTQYF

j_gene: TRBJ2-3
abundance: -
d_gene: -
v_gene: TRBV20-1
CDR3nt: TGCAGTGCTCCCGCAGGGGGAGGGCTTCATACGCAGTATTTT
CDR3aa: CSAPAGGGLHTQYF

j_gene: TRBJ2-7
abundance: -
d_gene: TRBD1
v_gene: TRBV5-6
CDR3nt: TGTGCCAGCAGCGGACCGTATGGACAGGGGTCATACGAGCAGTACTTC
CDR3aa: CASSGPYGQGSYEQYF

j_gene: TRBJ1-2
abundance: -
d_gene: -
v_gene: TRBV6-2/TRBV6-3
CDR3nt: TGTGCCAGCATTGTACTACCGGGACTGTCCTATGGCTACACCTTC
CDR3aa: CASIVLPGLSYGYTF

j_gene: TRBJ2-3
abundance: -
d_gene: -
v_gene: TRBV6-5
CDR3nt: TGTGCCAGCAGGAGCGTCGAGACTAGCACAGATACGCAGTATTTT
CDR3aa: CASRSVETSTDTQYF

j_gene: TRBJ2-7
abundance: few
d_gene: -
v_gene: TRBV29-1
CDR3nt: TGCAGCGTTGAACTAGGGATGGACGAGCAGTACTTC
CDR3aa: CSVELGMDEQYF

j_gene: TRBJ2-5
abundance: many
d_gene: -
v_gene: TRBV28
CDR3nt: TGTGCCAGCAGCGACCCAGGGTACCAAGAGACCCAGTACTTC
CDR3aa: CASSDPGYQETQYF

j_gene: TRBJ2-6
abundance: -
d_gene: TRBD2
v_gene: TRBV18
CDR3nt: TGTGCCAGCTCACATCCGGGACTAAGTTCTGGGGCCAACGTCCTGACTTTC
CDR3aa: CASSHPGLSSGANVLTF

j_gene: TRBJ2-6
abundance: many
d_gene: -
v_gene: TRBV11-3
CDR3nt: TGTGCCAGCAGCAGTTTCGGGGGTTTATCCGGGGCCAACGTCCTGACTTTC
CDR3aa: CASSSFGGLSGANVLTF

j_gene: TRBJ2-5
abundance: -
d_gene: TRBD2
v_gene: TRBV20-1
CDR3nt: TGCAGTGCTAGTGCGCTAGCGGGAGGGCCGGAGACCCAGTACTTC
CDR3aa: CSASALAGGPETQYF

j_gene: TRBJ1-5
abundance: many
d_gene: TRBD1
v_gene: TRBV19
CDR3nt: TGTGCCAGTAGACGGACAGGGAAACAGCCCCAGCATTTT
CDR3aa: CASRRTGKQPQHF

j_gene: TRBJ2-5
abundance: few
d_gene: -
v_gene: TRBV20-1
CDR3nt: TGCAGTGCTAGAGGACAGTACCAAGAGACCCAGTACTTC
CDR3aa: CSARGQYQETQYF

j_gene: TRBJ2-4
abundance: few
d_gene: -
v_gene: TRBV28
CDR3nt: TGTGCCAGCAGTCCGGGCCTATCGAGGAAAATACTAGTAGACATTCAGTACTTC
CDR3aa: CASSPGLSRKILVDIQYF

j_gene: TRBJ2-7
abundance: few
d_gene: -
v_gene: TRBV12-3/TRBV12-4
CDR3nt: TGTGCCAGCAGCTACGACAAGTATTACGAGCAGTACTTC
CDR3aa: CASSYDKYYEQYF

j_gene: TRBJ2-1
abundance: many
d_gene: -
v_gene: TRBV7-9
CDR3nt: TGTGCCAGCAGCCCCCGCACCCGGAATGAGCAGTTCTTC
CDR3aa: CASSPRTRNEQFF

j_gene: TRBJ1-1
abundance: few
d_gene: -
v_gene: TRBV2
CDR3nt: TGTGCCAGCAAGACGGACCCTCAACGGGACACTGAAGCTTTCTTT
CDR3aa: CASKTDPQRDTEAFF

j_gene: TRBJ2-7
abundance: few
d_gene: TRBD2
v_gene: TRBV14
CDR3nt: TGTGCCAGCAGCTTCTTGGCGGGAGGGAACGAGCAGTACTTC
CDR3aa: CASSFLAGGNEQYF